This is a list of T cell receptor beta chains from one sample in a study of cytomegalovirus exposure and HLA in healthy donors. This table comes from immunoSEQ multiplex PCR, and its TCRdb copy is limited to in-frame clones, with some not included. The sample includes roughly 100,000 clones, around four fifths of them seen just once. The sample consisted of PBMCs. The receptors derive from a man between 35 and 55 years old in good health and CMV-seronegative. The CDR3 runs from the conserved cysteine through the conserved F or W. A D gene is named only where the DNA matches it firmly. Clone size is shown for a subset of rows, as once, few, many or a class of expanded clone.

. TRBJ1-3 TRBV5-1 few 19 CASSLYPRGGRDSGNTIYF TGCGCCAGCAGCCTTTATCCCCGGGGGGGAAGGGACTCTGGAAACACCATATATTTT
. TRBJ1-2 TRBV7-8 . 16 CASSLDSLPRDPGYTF TGTGCCAGCAGCTTAGACTCCCTACCCAGGGATCCCGGCTACACCTTC
TRBD2 TRBJ2-1 TRBV9 . 16 CASSPLAGGPHNEQFF TGTGCCAGCAGCCCACTAGCGGGGGGGCCCCACAATGAGCAGTTCTTC
TRBD1 TRBJ2-2 TRBV18 . 15 CASSPRDSPTGELFF TGTGCCAGCTCACCCCGGGACAGTCCCACCGGGGAGCTGTTTTTT
TRBD1 TRBJ1-1 TRBV11-2 few 14 CASSFWTGNTEAFF TGTGCCAGCAGTTTCTGGACAGGGAACACTGAAGCTTTCTTT
TRBD1 TRBJ1-2 TRBV4-1 . 13 CASSHLQGDGYTF TGCGCCAGCAGCCATCTGCAGGGGGATGGCTACACCTTC
. TRBJ1-5 TRBV7-2 . 14 CASSLISGNQPQHF TGTGCCAGCAGCTTGATATCGGGAAATCAGCCCCAGCATTTT
. TRBJ2-5 TRBV6-6 . 14 CASSYTGRGETQYF TGTGCCAGCAGTTACACCGGGAGAGGGGAGACCCAGTACTTC
TRBD1 TRBJ1-6 TRBV5-1 . 20 CASSLIPKTGASSYNSPLHF TGCGCCAGCAGCTTGATCCCTAAGACAGGGGCGAGCTCCTATAATTCACCCCTCCACTTT
TRBD1 TRBJ2-7 TRBV30 . 14 CAWSVTGGPYEQYF TGTGCCTGGAGCGTGACAGGGGGCCCCTACGAGCAGTACTTC
. TRBJ1-5 TRBV2 . 18 CASSGAPLRQSSNQPQHF TGTGCCAGCAGCGGCGCCCCCCTAAGACAGAGCAGCAATCAGCCCCAGCATTTT
TRBD1 TRBJ1-3 TRBV6-6 . 15 CASSKTGGTGNTIYF TGTGCCAGCAGTAAAACAGGGGGAACGGGAAACACCATATATTTT
TRBD1 TRBJ2-7 TRBV10-1 . 13 CASSRDSSYEQYF TGCGCCAGCAGTCGGGACAGTTCCTACGAGCAGTACTTC
TRBD1 TRBJ1-1 TRBV7-3 . 14 CASSPGTANTEAFF TGTGCCAGCAGCCCTGGGACAGCGAACACTGAAGCTTTCTTT
. TRBJ2-7 TRBV7-9 . 14 CSSSGAEQASEQYF TGTTCCAGCAGCGGAGCAGAACAGGCTAGCGAGCAGTACTTC
. TRBJ1-6 TRBV6-1 . 14 CASSEAPGDPPLHF TGTGCCAGCAGTGAAGCTCCGGGGGACCCACCCCTCCACTTT
TRBD1 TRBJ1-5 TRBV6-1 . 15 CASSNPGQGGQPQHF TGTGCCAGCAGTAACCCCGGACAGGGTGGTCAGCCCCAGCATTTT
. TRBJ1-1 TRBV30 . 14 CAWSARGVNTEAFF TGTGCCTGGAGTGCCCGGGGAGTGAACACTGAAGCTTTCTTT
TRBD1 TRBJ1-6 TRBV2 . 13 CASLGQRVPPLHF TGTGCCAGCCTGGGACAGAGAGTTCCACCCCTCCACTTT
. TRBJ1-5 TRBV25-1 . 13 CASSRRGHQPQHF TGTGCCAGCTCCCGACGAGGGCATCAGCCCCAGCATTTT
. TRBJ2-3 TRBV9 . 13 CASSKLGTDTQYF TGTGCCAGCAGCAAGCTCGGCACAGATACGCAGTATTTT
. TRBJ2-1 TRBV18 . 13 CASSPPVSSEQFF TGTGCCAGCTCACCACCCGTAAGTAGTGAGCAGTTCTTC
TRBD1 TRBJ1-2 TRBV7-2 . 15 CASSSGTAEGYGYTF TGTGCCAGCAGCTCCGGGACAGCCGAGGGCTATGGCTACACCTTC
TRBD1 TRBJ1-4 TRBV30 . 18 CAWSVHPGQASTNEKLFF TGTGCCTGGAGTGTACACCCGGGACAGGCCTCAACTAATGAAAAACTGTTTTTT
TRBD2 TRBJ2-1 TRBV2 . 15 CASQAEAGGWNEQFF TGTGCCAGCCAAGCGGAGGCGGGGGGGTGGAATGAGCAGTTCTTC
. TRBJ1-1 TRBV5-4 few 13 CASSLEGARGAFF TGTGCCAGCAGCTTGGAAGGGGCCCGGGGGGCTTTCTTT
TRBD1 TRBJ1-6 TRBV12-5 . 14 CASGLGDRVSPLHF TGTGCTAGTGGTTTGGGGGACAGGGTGAGCCCCCTCCACTTT
TRBD1 TRBJ1-1 TRBV5-1 . 14 CASSLQGWNTEAFF TGCGCCAGCAGCTTACAGGGGTGGAACACTGAAGCTTTCTTT
TRBD1 TRBJ1-1 TRBV4-1 . 14 CASSHTTGGTEAFF TGCGCCAGCAGCCATACAACAGGGGGCACTGAAGCTTTCTTT
TRBD2 TRBJ2-7 TRBV5-8 . 14 CASSLNGGRYEQYF TGTGCCAGCAGCTTGAACGGGGGGAGGTACGAGCAGTACTTC
. TRBJ1-1 TRBV18 . 15 CASSPLADRNTEAFF TGTGCCAGCTCACCCTTGGCGGACAGGAACACTGAAGCTTTCTTT
. TRBJ2-3 TRBV30 . 12 CAWKGAADTQYF TGTGCCTGGAAAGGGGCGGCAGATACGCAGTATTTT
. TRBJ1-2 TRBV4-1 . 13 CASSQVGQYGYTF TGCGCCAGCAGCCAAGTAGGACAGTATGGCTACACCTTC
TRBD1 TRBJ1-2 TRBV7-8 once 13 CASSATGGGGYTF TGTGCCAGCAGCGCCACAGGGGGTGGAGGCTACACCTTC
TRBD1 TRBJ2-3 TRBV10-3 . 15 CAISEGQGATDTQYF TGTGCCATCAGTGAAGGGCAGGGGGCCACAGATACGCAGTATTTT
TRBD1 TRBJ2-1 TRBV2 . 15 CASSKDRGSYNEQFF TGTGCCAGCAGTAAGGACAGGGGTTCCTACAATGAGCAGTTCTTC
. TRBJ1-6 TRBV19 few 15 CASSQGSSYNSPLHF TGTGCCAGTAGTCAGGGGAGCTCCTATAATTCACCCCTCCACTTT
. TRBJ2-3 TRBV9 . 13 CASSVGSLDTQYF TGTGCCAGCAGCGTGGGTAGCTTGGATACGCAGTATTTT
TRBD1 TRBJ1-1 TRBV7-8 . 14 CASSSQGLNTEAFF TGTGCCAGCAGCTCACAGGGGTTGAACACTGAAGCTTTCTTT
TRBD2 TRBJ2-1 TRBV7-9 . 15 CASSLEASGIGEQFF TGTGCCAGCAGCTTAGAGGCTAGCGGGATTGGTGAGCAGTTCTTC
TRBD2 TRBJ2-6 TRBV27 . 17 CASSLWLAGAGVNVLTF TGTGCCAGCAGTTTATGGCTAGCGGGGGCTGGGGTCAACGTCCTGACTTTC
. TRBJ1-1 TRBV6-4 once 15 CASRMSSTMDTEAFF TGTGCCAGCAGAATGAGTAGTACCATGGACACTGAAGCTTTCTTT
. TRBJ1-5 TRBV9 medium-sized 14 CASSAGVSNQPQHF TGTGCCAGCAGCGCGGGGGTTAGCAATCAGCCCCAGCATTTT
. TRBJ2-3 TRBV10-1 . 14 CASSEKTVLDTQYF TGCGCCAGCAGTGAGAAGACTGTCCTAGATACGCAGTATTTT
. TRBJ2-2 TRBV9 . 13 CASSFGEPGELFF TGTGCCAGCAGCTTTGGGGAGCCCGGGGAGCTGTTTTTT
. TRBJ1-5 TRBV6-5 . 14 CASSYSQLSQPQHF TGTGCCAGCAGTTACTCACAGTTGTCACAGCCCCAGCATTTT
TRBD1 TRBJ1-2 TRBV6-5 . 16 CASSYRRDRDSYGYTF TGTGCCAGCAGTTACCGCCGGGACAGGGACTCCTATGGCTACACCTTC
. TRBJ1-1 TRBV7-3 . 13 CASSLTPGVEAFF TGTGCCAGCAGCTTAACGCCCGGGGTTGAAGCTTTCTTT
TRBD2 TRBJ2-4 TRBV4-3 . 19 CASSQGFLAGRLAKNIQYF TGCGCCAGCAGCCAAGGGTTCCTAGCGGGGCGGTTAGCCAAAAACATTCAGTACTTC
. TRBJ2-7 TRBV30 once 13 CAWSATGYHEQYF TGTGCCTGGAGTGCTACAGGTTACCACGAGCAGTACTTC
TRBD1 TRBJ1-4 TRBV5-1 . 17 CASSQRTGYFTNEKLFF TGCGCCAGCAGCCAAAGGACAGGGTACTTCACTAATGAAAAACTGTTTTTT